The 16 T cell receptor beta chains in this list originate from one sample, sequenced in a study of control samples from healthy donors and cancer patients. Method: immunoSEQ multiplex PCR; TCRdb's copy keeps in-frame clones and lacks some. The sample includes about 190,000 clones, over 85% of them seen just once. Sample: blood. These receptor sequences come from a man younger than 30 in good health.

The genes are TRBV25-1 and TRBJ2-7; D gene uncertain. V was pared by 3 bases and J by 2 bases, with 11 bases between. CDR3 length: 14 amino acids. Germline values: CDR1 MGHDK, CDR2 SYGVNS. CDR3 residues: CASSDSGRPYEQYF. The CDR3 coding sequence is TGTGCCAGCAGTGACTCTGGCAGGCCCTACGAGCAGTACTTC.

This clone is a singleton in its sample. The chain joins TRBV18 to TRBJ1-5; 9 bases align to TRBD1. Per germline, CDR1 KGHSH and CDR2 LQKENI. This CDR3 region has 16 residues. Trimming at V came to 4 bases and at J to 10 bases, leaving 14 bases not matched to a gene. In nucleotides, the CDR3 is TGTGCCAGCTCACGGGGACAGGGTAGGGATCATTACCCCCAGCATTTT. Translating gives CASSRGQGRDHYPQHF.

The genes are TRBV5-1 and TRBJ2-5; 8 bases are shared with TRBD1. Germline V lookup: CDR1 SGHRS, CDR2 YFSETQ. V shed 4 bases, J shed 5 bases, and the junction held 7 bases outside the gene matches. The CDR3 is made up of 14 amino acids. CDR3 residues: CASSPSTGVETQYF. Written as DNA, the CDR3 is TGCGCCAGCAGCCCGTCGACAGGGGTTGAGACCCAGTACTTC.

A note on this clone: Other nucleotide sequences in the sample specify the same CDR3. The chain couples TRBV27 to TRBJ1-5; D gene uncertain. Trimming left V 8 bases short and J 0 bases short, with 14 bases between. Germline V gene data show CDR1 as MNHEY and CDR2 as SMNVEV (reference sequence). CDR3 size: 15 residues. The CDR3 sequence: CASGRQPYSNQPQHF. Here the CDR3 DNA reads TGTGCCAGCGGAAGGCAGCCCTATAGCAATCAGCCCCAGCATTTT.

V is TRBV5-1 and J is TRBJ1-4; 7 positions match TRBD1. The CDR3 consists of 14 residues. Germline V gives CDR1 SGHRS, CDR2 YFSETQ. V trimming: 2 bases; J trimming: 6 bases; junction bases outside the gene matches: 4. In DNA form, the CDR3 reads TGCGCCAGCAGCTTACAGGGGTCGGATGAAAAACTGTTTTTT. Translated: CASSLQGSDEKLFF.

The gene calls are TRBV27 and TRBJ2-2, with TRBD1 identical over 10 bases. Germline lookup yields CDR1 MNHEY and CDR2 SMNVEV (reference sequence). This CDR3 is built from 15 residues. The trim removed 2 bases at V and 8 bases at J, leaving 5 bases unmatched. CDR3 in amino acids: CASSLGQGETGELFF. CDR3 sequence (DNA): TGTGCCAGCAGTTTAGGACAGGGGGAGACAGGGGAGCTGTTTTTT.

The V call is TRBV3-1 (or the pseudogene TRBV3-2), the J call TRBJ1-2, with D maybe TRBD1 (5 bases). The CDR3 has 15 residues. Germline V gene lookup returns CDR1 LGHDT and CDR2 YNNKEL (reference sequence). V was clipped by 1 base and J by 4 bases, with 13 bases between them. The CDR3: CASSQVGRGSYGYTF. The CDR3 nucleotides are TGTGCCAGCAGCCAAGTAGGGAGGGGTTCCTATGGCTACACCTTC.

CDR3 sequence reads: CAISFTGETGNTIYF. CDR3 sequence (DNA): TGTGCCATCAGTTTTACAGGAGAAACTGGAAACACCATATATTTT. V gene TRBV10-3 combines with J gene TRBJ1-3; weak D call: TRBD1 (5 bases). The germline V gene encodes CDR1 ENHRY and CDR2 SYGVKD. Trimming pared 5 bases from V and 2 bases from J, leaving 13 bases between. The CDR3 loop spans 15 amino acids.

The V gene is TRBV14, the J gene TRBJ1-1, with 8 nucleotides matching TRBD1. The CDR3 sequence is 15 residues long. Germline trimming cut 4 bases from V and 5 bases from J; bases unmatched to any gene: 9. Germline V gene sequence: CDR1 SGHDN, CDR2 FVKESK. The CDR3 here is CASSLHIGQGTEAFF. Written as DNA, the CDR3 is TGTGCCAGCAGCCTCCACATCGGACAGGGAACTGAAGCTTTCTTT.

The V call is TRBV7-3, the J call TRBJ1-1, with 9 bases lining up with TRBD1. V gave up 5 bases and J gave up 3 bases; unmatched junction bases: 7. The CDR3 loop spans 15 amino acids. Germline CDR1 is SGHTA and CDR2 is FQGTGA. CDR3 sequence reads: CASSPETGGDTEAFF. CDR3 nucleotide sequence: TGTGCCAGCAGCCCAGAGACAGGGGGGGACACTGAAGCTTTCTTT.

This chain uses TRBV6-4 with TRBJ2-2; 9 nucleotides match TRBD2. With V trimmed by 5 bases and J by 4 bases, 8 bases remained unmatched. The CDR3 has 16 residues. Germline V lookup: CDR1 MRHNA, CDR2 SNTAGT. For the CDR3, the DNA is TGTGCCAGCAGTCTCGGCGGGGGGGCAGGCACCGGGGAGCTGTTTTTT. Its protein product is CASSLGGGAGTGELFF.

The chain joins TRBV5-4 to TRBJ2-1; D gene ambiguous. The V end lost 4 bases, the J end lost 5 bases, and 4 bases lay between the germline ends. Per germline, CDR1 SGHNT and CDR2 YYREEE (reference sequence). This CDR3 has 11 residues. DNA of the CDR3: TGTGCCAGCAGCGTGAACAATGAGCAGTTCTTC. It codes for CASSVNNEQFF.

This chain connects TRBV4-1 to TRBJ2-4; D gene uncertain. This CDR3 region has 15 residues. In germline, CDR1 is MGHRA, CDR2 YSYEKL. Between the trimmed V and J ends, which lost 4 bases and 0 bases, there was a span of 10 bases. The CDR3 DNA reads as TGCGCCAGCAGCCTCGCCGCAACAGCCAAAAACATTCAGTACTTC. Encoded protein: CASSLAATAKNIQYF.

J is TRBJ2-7 and V is TRBV6-5; no reliable D call. Trimming left V 7 bases short and J 2 bases short, with 12 bases between. The CDR3 extends over 13 amino acids. CDR1 and CDR2 (germline): MNHEY, SVGAGI. The CDR3 nucleotides are TGTGCCAGCAAACCTGGGGTCGCCTACGAGCAGTACTTC. Translating gives CASKPGVAYEQYF.

This chain uses TRBV5-6 with TRBJ2-1, with 8 bases fitting TRBD1. This CDR3 contains 13 residues. V was clipped by 2 bases and J by 9 bases; unmatched bases: 4. CDR1 and CDR2 from the germline V gene are SGHDT and YYEEEE. Written as DNA, the CDR3 is TGTGCCAGCAGCTTCCAGGGGGCCGTTGAGCAGTTCTTC. Translation gives CASSFQGAVEQFF. Filled out from reference TRBV5-6 and TRBJ2-1, the complete variable domain reads DAGVTQSPTHLIKTRGQQVTLRCSPKSGHDTVSWYQQALGQGPQFIFQYYEEEERQRGNFPDRFSGHQFPNYSSELNVNALLLGDSALYLCASSFQGAVEQFFGPGTRLTVL.

The chain couples TRBV7-2 to TRBJ2-5, with D possibly TRBD1 on 6 matching bases. Per the germline V gene, CDR1 is SGHTA and CDR2 is FQGNSA. Trimming cost V 2 bases and J 1 base, with 11 bases left between them. The CDR3 runs to 15 residues. The CDR3, as DNA: TGTGCCAGCAGCTTATGGACAGACCTCCAAGAGACCCAGTACTTC. It codes for CASSLWTDLQETQYF.